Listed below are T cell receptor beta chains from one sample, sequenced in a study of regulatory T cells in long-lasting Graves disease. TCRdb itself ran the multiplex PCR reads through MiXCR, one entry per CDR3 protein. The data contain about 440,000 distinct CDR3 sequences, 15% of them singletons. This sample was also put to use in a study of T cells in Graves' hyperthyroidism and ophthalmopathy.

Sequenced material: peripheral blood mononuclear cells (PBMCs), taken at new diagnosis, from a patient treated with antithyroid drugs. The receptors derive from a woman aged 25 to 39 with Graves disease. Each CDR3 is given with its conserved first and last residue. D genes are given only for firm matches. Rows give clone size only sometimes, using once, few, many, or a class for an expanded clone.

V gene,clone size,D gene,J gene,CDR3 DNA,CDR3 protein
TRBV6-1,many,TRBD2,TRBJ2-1,TGTGCCAGCAGTGTAGACGGGCGGGAGGGCGATGAGCAGTTCTTC,CASSVDGREGDEQFF
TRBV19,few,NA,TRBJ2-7,TGTGCCAGTAGTATAGCGCCGGGAGTCTACGAGCAGTACTTC,CASSIAPGVYEQYF
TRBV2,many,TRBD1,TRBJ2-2,TGTGCCACCCCCGAAGAGACAGGGCCGAACACCGGGGAGCTGTTTTTT,CATPEETGPNTGELFF
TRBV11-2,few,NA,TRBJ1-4,TGTGCCAGCAGCGAGATGTGGTTCGGTGAAAAACTGTTTTTT,CASSEMWFGEKLFF
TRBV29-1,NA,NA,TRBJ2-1,TGCAGCATTGAGGGACTGAGAAGGGATGAGCAGTTCTTC,CSIEGLRRDEQFF
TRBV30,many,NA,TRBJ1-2,TGTGCCTGGAGTGTAATGAGAGGGACGGGCTACACCTTC,CAWSVMRGTGYTF
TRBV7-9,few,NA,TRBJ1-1,TGTGCCAGCAGCTTCGGGGGGCCCACTGAAGCTTTCTTT,CASSFGGPTEAFF
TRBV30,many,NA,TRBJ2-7,TGTGCCTGGAGTCGTACGTCTCTTCTAGGGGAGGACGGCGACGAGCAGTACTTC,CAWSRTSLLGEDGDEQYF
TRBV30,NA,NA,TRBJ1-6,TGTGCCTGGAACGGAGGGAGACGTTCACCCCTCCACTTT,CAWNGGRRSPLHF
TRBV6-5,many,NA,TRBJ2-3,TGTGCCAGCAGTTTGTTGGGGACAACTAGCACAGATACGCAGTATTTT,CASSLLGTTSTDTQYF
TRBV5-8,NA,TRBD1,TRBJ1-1,TGTGCCAGCAGGGGGGACAGGGGGAGGACTGAAGCTTTCTTT,CASRGDRGRTEAFF
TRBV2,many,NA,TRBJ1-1,TGTGCCAGCAGTGACCGATGGACGGGGAGGACTTTCTTT,CASSDRWTGRTFF
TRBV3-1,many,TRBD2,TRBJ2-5,TGTGCCAGCAGCATACTAGCGGGAGAGAAGACCCAGTACTTC,CASSILAGEKTQYF
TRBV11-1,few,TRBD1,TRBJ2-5,TGTGCCAGCAGCCTCCGGGACAGGTTTGAGACCCAGTACTTC,CASSLRDRFETQYF
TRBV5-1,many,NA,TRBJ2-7,TGCGCCAGCAGGAACAGGGGACTTGGCGGCGAGCAGTACTTC,CASRNRGLGGEQYF
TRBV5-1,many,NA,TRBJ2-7,TGCGCCAGCAGCGTGACGGGGCCCTACGAGCAGTACTTC,CASSVTGPYEQYF
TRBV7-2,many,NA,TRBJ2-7,TGTGCCAGCAGCCCAACAGGTGACTACGAGCAGTACTTC,CASSPTGDYEQYF
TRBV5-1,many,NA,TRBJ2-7,TGCGCCAGCAGCTTGTTGCCCCAACTAGAGGTTGGGGATTACGAGCAGTACTTC,CASSLLPQLEVGDYEQYF
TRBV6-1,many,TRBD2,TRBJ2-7,TGTGCCAGCAGTCCAGAGACTAGCGGGAAATACGAGCAGTACTTC,CASSPETSGKYEQYF
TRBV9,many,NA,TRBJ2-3,TGTGCCAGCAGCGTAGCGGGTAGCACAGATACGCAGTATTTT,CASSVAGSTDTQYF
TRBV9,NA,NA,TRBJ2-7,TGTGCCAGCAGCGACCAGGAGGGCTTCTCCTACGAGCAGTACTTC,CASSDQEGFSYEQYF
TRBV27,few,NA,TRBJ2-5,TGTGCCAGCAGTTTAGAAGTCTCAGAAGAGACCCAGTACTTC,CASSLEVSEETQYF
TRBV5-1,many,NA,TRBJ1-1,TGCGCCAGCAGCCTAGGTACTGGAGCTTTCTTT,CASSLGTGAFF
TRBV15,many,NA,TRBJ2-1,TGTGCCACCAGCAGAGAAGGGACCCGCGGACAGTTCTTC,CATSREGTRGQFF
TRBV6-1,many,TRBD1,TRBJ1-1,TGTGCCAGCAGGATCTCGGGACAGGGGAACACTGAAGCTTTCTTT,CASRISGQGNTEAFF
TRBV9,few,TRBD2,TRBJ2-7,TGTGCCAGCAGCGTAGAGACTAGCGGTCACCCCTACGAGCAGTACTTC,CASSVETSGHPYEQYF
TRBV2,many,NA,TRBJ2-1,TGTGCCAGCAGTGAATCGGATGAGCAGTTCTTC,CASSESDEQFF